This T cell receptor (beta chain) is drawn from a study of radiotherapy plus CTLA-4 blockade in lung cancer. Across the whole study: Objective responses arose in approximately 17% of patients, and approximately 28% experienced disease control.

Data came from immunoSEQ multiplex PCR; TCRdb stores just in-frame clones and leaves some out. Among some 110,000 clones, 81% were seen once, and the ten largest hold roughly 3.5%. In the case of this clone: Its antigen remains unknown.

General study results and limits: Response was reportedly best predicted by early blood T cell clone dynamics, with interferon-beta. In blood, TCR clones derived from the tumor expanded after radiotherapy plus ipilimumab.

This CDR3 has 13 residues. From germline, CDR1 is SQVTM and CDR2 ANQGSEA. The V end lost 6 bases, the J end lost 0 bases, and 11 bases lay between the germline ends. The TCR sequence derives from a human donor with non-small cell lung cancer that progressed on radiotherapy plus ipilimumab. Some clones in this sample may be carry-over from other donors' samples. The V gene is TRBV29-1, the J gene TRBJ1-1; D not resolved. The sequences come from peripheral blood, collected from a patient treated with radiotherapy plus ipilimumab. The CDR3 region is CSVSTVLNTEAFF. CDR3 nucleotide sequence: TGCAGCGTATCAACAGTCTTGAACACTGAAGCTTTCTTT.